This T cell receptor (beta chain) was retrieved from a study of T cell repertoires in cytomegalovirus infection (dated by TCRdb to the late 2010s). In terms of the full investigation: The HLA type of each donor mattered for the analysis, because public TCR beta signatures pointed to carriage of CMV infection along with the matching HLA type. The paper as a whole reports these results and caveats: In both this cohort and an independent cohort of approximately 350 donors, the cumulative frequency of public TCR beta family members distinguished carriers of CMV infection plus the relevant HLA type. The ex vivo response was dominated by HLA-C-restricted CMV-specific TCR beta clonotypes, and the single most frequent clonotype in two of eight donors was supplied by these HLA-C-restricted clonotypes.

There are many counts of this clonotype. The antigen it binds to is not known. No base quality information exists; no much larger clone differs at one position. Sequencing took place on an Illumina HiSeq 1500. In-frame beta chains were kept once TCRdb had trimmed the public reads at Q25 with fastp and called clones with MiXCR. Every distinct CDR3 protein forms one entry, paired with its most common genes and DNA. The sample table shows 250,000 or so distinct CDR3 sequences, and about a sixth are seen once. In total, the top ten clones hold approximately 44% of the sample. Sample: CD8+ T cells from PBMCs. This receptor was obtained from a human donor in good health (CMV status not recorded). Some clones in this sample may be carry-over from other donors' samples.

CDR3 protein: CASSSRTGGPNTGELFF. The sequenced DNA is TGTGCCAGCAGCTCCAGGACAGGGGGGCCGAACACCGGGGAGCTGTTTTTT. This chain joins TRBV7-8 to TRBJ2-2, with TRBD1 identical over 10 junction bases. The germline V gene encodes CDR1 SGHVS and CDR2 FQNEAQ. Germline trimming: 4 bases from V, 0 bases from J; junction bases outside gene matches: 5. The CDR3 starts with the cysteine, ends with the phenylalanine, and has 17 residues. The sequence is cut down to CDR3 DNA, 51 bases in frame from base 1.